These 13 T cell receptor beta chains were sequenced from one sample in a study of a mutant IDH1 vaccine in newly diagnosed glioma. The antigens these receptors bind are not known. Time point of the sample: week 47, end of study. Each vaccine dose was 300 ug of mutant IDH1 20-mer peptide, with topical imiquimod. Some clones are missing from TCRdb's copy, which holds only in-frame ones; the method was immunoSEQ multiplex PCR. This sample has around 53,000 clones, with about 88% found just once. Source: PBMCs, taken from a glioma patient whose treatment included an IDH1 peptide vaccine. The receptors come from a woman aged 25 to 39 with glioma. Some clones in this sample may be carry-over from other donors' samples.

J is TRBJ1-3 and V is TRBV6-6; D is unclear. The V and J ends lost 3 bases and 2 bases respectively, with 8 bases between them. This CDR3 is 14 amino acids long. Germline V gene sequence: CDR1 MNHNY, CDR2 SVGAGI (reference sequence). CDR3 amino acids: CASSYEGPGNTIYF. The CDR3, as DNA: TGTGCCAGCAGTTATGAGGGCCCTGGAAACACCATATATTTT.

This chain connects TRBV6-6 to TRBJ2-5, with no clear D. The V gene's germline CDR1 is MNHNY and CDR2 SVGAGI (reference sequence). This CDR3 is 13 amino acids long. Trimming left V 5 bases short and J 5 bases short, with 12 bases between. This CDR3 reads CASSQAHWETQYF. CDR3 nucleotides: TGTGCCAGCAGTCAAGCTCATTGGGAGACCCAGTACTTC.

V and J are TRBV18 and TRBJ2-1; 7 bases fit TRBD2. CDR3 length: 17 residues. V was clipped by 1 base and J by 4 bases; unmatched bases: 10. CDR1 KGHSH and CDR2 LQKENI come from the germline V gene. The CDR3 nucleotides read TGTGCCAGCTCACCACGGAGGGAGGGATCGGGGTACAATGAGCAGTTCTTC. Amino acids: CASSPRREGSGYNEQFF. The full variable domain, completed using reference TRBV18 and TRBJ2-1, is NAGVMQNPRHLVRRRGQEARLRCSPMKGHSHVYWYRQLPEEGLKFMVYLQKENIIDESGMPKERFSAEFPKEGPSILRIQQVVRGDSAAYFCASSPRREGSGYNEQFFGPGTRLTVL.

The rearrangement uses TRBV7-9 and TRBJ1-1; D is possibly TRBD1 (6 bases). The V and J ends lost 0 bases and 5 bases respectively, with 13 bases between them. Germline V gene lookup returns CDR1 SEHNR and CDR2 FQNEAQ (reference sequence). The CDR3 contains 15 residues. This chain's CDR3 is CASSLAGGATTEAFF. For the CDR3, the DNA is TGTGCCAGCAGCTTAGCGGGGGGGGCGACGACTGAAGCTTTCTTT. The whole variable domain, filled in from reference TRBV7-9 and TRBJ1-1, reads DTGVSQNPRHKITKRGQNVTFRCDPISEHNRLYWYRQTLGQGPEFLTYFQNEAQLEKSRLLSDRFSAERPKGSFSTLEIQRTEQGDSAMYLCASSLAGGATTEAFFGQGTRLTVV.

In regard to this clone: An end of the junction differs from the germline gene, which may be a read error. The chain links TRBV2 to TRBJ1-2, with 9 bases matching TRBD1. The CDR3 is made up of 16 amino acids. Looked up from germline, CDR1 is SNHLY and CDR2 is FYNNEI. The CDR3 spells CAGRKQGATSADGYTF. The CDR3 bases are TGTGCCGGCAGAAAACAGGGGGCGACTAGCGCGGATGGCTACACCTTC.

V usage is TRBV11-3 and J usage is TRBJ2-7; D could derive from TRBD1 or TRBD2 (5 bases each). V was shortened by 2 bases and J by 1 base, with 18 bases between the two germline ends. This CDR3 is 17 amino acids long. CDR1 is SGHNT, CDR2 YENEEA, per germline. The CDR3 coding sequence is TGTGCCAGCAGCTTAAGAGGCCCACTCGGGGCGTCCTACGAGCAGTACTTC. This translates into CASSLRGPLGASYEQYF. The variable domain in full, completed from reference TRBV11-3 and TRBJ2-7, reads EAGVVQSPRYKIIEKKQPVAFWCNPISGHNTLYWYLQNLGQGPELLIRYENEEAVDDSQLPKDRFSAERLKGVDSTLKIQPAELGDSAVYLCASSLRGPLGASYEQYFGPGTRLTVT.

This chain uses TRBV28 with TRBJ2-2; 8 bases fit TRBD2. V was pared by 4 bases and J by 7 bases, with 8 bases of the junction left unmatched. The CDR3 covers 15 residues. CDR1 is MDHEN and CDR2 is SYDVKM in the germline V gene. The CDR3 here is CASSWGGRSDGELFF. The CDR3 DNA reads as TGTGCCAGCAGTTGGGGCGGGAGGAGTGACGGGGAGCTGTTTTTT.

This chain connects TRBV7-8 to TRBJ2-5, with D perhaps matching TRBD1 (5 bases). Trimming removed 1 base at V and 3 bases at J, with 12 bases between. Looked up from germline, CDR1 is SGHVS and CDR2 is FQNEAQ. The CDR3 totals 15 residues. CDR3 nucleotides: TGTGCCAGCAGCTTAGGGCCGACAGAAGAAGAGACCCAGTACTTC. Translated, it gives CASSLGPTEEETQYF.

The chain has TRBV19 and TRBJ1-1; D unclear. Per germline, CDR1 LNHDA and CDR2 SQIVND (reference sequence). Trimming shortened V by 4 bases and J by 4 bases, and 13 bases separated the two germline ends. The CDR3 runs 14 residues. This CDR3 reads CASSKEGRGTEAFF. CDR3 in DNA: TGTGCCAGTAGTAAAGAGGGTCGGGGCACTGAAGCTTTCTTT.

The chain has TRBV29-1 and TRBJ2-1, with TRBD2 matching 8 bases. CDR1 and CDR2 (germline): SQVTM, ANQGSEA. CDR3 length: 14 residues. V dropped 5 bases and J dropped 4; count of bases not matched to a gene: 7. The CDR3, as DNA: TGCAGCGTTCCCGGGACTAGTTCATACAATGAGCAGTTCTTC. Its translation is CSVPGTSSYNEQFF.

This CDR3 reads CASSLGPEGAGGDYNEQFF. CDR3 DNA: TGTGCCAGCAGCTTAGGTCCTGAGGGAGCGGGAGGGGACTACAATGAGCAGTTCTTC. The chain joins TRBV13 to TRBJ2-1, with 10 nucleotides matching TRBD2. V gave up 0 bases and J gave up 3 bases; unmatched junction bases: 11. Germline V gene lookup returns CDR1 PRHDT and CDR2 FYEKMQ (reference sequence). The CDR3 loop spans 19 amino acids.

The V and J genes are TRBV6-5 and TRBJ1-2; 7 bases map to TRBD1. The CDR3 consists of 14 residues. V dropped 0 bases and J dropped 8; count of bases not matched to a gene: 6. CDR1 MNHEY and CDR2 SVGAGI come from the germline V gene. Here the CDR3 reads CASSYSRGGAGYTF. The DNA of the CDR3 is TGTGCCAGCAGTTACTCGAGAGGGGGCGCCGGCTACACCTTC.

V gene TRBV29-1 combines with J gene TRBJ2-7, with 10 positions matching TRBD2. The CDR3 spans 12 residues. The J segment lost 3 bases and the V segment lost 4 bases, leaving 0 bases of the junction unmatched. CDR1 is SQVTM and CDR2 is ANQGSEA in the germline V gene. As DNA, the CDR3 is TGCAGCGTTGCTAGCGGGAGCTACGAGCAGTACTTC. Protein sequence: CSVASGSYEQYF.